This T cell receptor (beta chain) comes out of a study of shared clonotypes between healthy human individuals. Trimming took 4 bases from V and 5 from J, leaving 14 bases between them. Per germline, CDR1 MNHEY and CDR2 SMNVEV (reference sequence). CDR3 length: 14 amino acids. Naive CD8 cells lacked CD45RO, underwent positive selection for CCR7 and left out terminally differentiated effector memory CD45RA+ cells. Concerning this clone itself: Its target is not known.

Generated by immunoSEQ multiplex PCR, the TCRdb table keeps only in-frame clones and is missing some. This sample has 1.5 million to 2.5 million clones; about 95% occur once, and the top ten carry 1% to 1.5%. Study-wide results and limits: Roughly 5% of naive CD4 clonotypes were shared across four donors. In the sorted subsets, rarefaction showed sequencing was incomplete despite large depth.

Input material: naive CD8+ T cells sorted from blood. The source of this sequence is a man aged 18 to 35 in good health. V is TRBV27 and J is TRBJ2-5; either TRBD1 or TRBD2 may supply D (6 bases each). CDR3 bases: TGTGCCAGCAGTTCCTATCAAGGGGGGGAGACCCAGTACTTC. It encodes CASSSYQGGETQYF.